These 13 T cell receptor beta chains originate from one sample sequenced in a study of vaccination and CD4 T cells after COVID-19. No antigens are known for them. The treatment is: roughly 11-day PBMC culture with coronavirus spike peptide pools or control peptides (ViraFEST assay). Cultured CD4+ T cells had their DNA profiled by the Oncomine TCR Beta short-read assay. TCRdb reanalysed the PCR reads using MiXCR and keeps one entry per CDR3 protein. Of under 20,000 distinct CDR3 sequences detected, 35% to 55% appear once; the ten largest clones hold around 2.9%. Sequencing used CD4+ T cells from blood, cultured in vitro, obtained after SARS-CoV-2 vaccination. The source is a human donor who had recovered from COVID-19.

This clonotype was observed a handful of times. The chain carries TRBV19 and TRBJ2-7, with TRBD1 as a possible D gene (6 bases). Trimming took 5 bases from V and 1 from J, leaving 18 bases between them. The CDR3 loop spans 16 amino acids. Germline CDR1 LNHDA, CDR2 SQIVND (reference sequence). In DNA, the CDR3 is TGTGCCAGTAGTTCCCAGGGGCAGGGGAAGTCCTACGAGCAGTACTTC. Protein sequence: CASSSQGQGKSYEQYF.

CDR3 region: CASSQDRATGGNTEAFF. CDR3 nucleotide sequence: TGCGCCAGCAGCCAAGATCGTGCGACAGGGGGCAACACTGAAGCTTTCTTT. The V call is TRBV4-3, the J call TRBJ1-1; 10 bases align to TRBD1. In germline, CDR1 is LGHNA, CDR2 YSLEER. The trim removed 0 bases at V and 2 bases at J, leaving 6 bases unmatched. The CDR3 contains 17 residues.

This chain joins TRBV6-1 and TRBJ2-7, with D maybe TRBD1 (5 bases). CDR1 is MNHNS and CDR2 is SASEGT in the germline V gene. The CDR3 consists of 12 residues. V lost 6 bases and J 3 bases, leaving 9 bases between the germline ends. CDR3 DNA: TGTGCCAGCAGAGGCAGGGTCTACGAGCAGTACTTC. Protein: CASRGRVYEQYF.

The chain carries TRBV20-1 and TRBJ2-2; D uncertain. V lost 3 bases, J lost 0 bases, and 11 bases lay in between. The CDR3 covers 15 residues. Germline CDR1 and CDR2: DFQATT and SNEGSKA (reference sequence). CDR3 protein: CSASPLAANTGELFF. CDR3 nucleotide sequence: TGCAGTGCTAGTCCGTTAGCCGCGAACACCGGGGAGCTGTTTTTT.

The table lists this clonotype with a few counts. The chain carries TRBV7-9 and TRBJ1-1; 7 nucleotides agree with TRBD1. The CDR3 has 12 residues. Germline-derived CDR1 and CDR2 are SEHNR and FQNEAQ (reference sequence). The J segment lost 9 bases and the V segment lost 5 bases, leaving 6 bases of the junction unmatched. CDR3 residues: CASSDYRGKAFF. The DNA of the CDR3 is TGTGCCAGCAGCGACTACAGGGGAAAAGCTTTCTTT.

This clonotype was recorded only once. The genes are TRBV7-3 and TRBJ2-1; TRBD2 aligns across 15 bases. The V segment lost 5 bases and the J segment 7 bases; nucleotides outside the gene matches: 3. The CDR3 has 15 residues. Germline lookup yields CDR1 SGHTA and CDR2 FQGTGA. In nucleotides, the CDR3 is TGTGCCAGCAGCCGGACTAGCGGGAGGGGAAATGAGCAGTTCTTC. It specifies CASSRTSGRGNEQFF.

The sample holds a few counts of this clonotype. CDR3 loop: CASKDRVSYEQYF. Written as DNA, the CDR3 is TGTGCCAGCAAAGACAGGGTCTCCTACGAGCAGTACTTC. The chain is built from TRBV6-1 and TRBJ2-7; the match to TRBD1 covers 7 bases. The CDR3 loop spans 13 amino acids. The germline V gene has CDR1 MNHNS and CDR2 SASEGT. Trimming removed 7 bases from V and 0 bases from J; junction bases left unmatched: 3.

This chain joins TRBV20-1 and TRBJ2-3, with D uncertain. CDR1 and CDR2 (germline): DFQATT, SNEGSKA (reference sequence). The germline V and J ends were trimmed by 1 base and 4 bases, with 6 bases remaining between them. The CDR3 consists of 12 residues. The CDR3 nucleotides are TGCAGTGCTAGAGGGCTAGCAGATACGCAGTATTTT. Translating gives CSARGLADTQYF.

This chain connects TRBV24-1 to TRBJ1-2; D remains unclear. The CDR3 has 14 amino acids. In germline, CDR1 is KGHDR, CDR2 SFDVKD. The V and J ends lost 0 bases and 8 bases respectively, with 12 bases between them. CDR3 residues: CATSDLTAAEGYTF. The DNA of the CDR3 is TGTGCCACCAGTGATTTGACGGCTGCGGAAGGCTACACCTTC.

The V gene is TRBV19, the J gene TRBJ2-3; TRBD1 aligns across 9 bases. The CDR3 is 14 amino acids. Germline V CDR1 and CDR2: LNHDA, SQIVND (reference sequence). V shed 6 bases and J 6 bases; nucleotides not matched to a gene: 7. This CDR3 is CASRRDREYDTQYF. CDR3 DNA: TGTGCCAGTAGGAGGGACAGGGAGTACGATACGCAGTATTTT.

The chain joins TRBV28 to TRBJ2-2, with D maybe TRBD1 (5 bases). CDR1 and CDR2 (germline): MDHEN, SYDVKM. This CDR3 is built from 15 residues. V was pared by 6 bases and J by 1 base, with 12 bases between. The CDR3 loop is CASRTQGWNTGELFF. CDR3 nucleotide sequence: TGTGCCAGCAGGACCCAGGGCTGGAACACCGGGGAGCTGTTTTTT.

The chain is built from TRBV10-3 and TRBJ1-3; maybe TRBD1 (5 bases). Germline assignment: CDR1 ENHRY and CDR2 SYGVKD. V was clipped by 5 bases and J by 4 bases, with 15 bases between them. The CDR3 runs 15 residues. CDR3 amino acids: CAISPAGNFGNTIYF. The CDR3 coding sequence is TGTGCCATCAGTCCAGCAGGGAACTTCGGAAACACCATATATTTT.

Here the CDR3 DNA reads TGTGCCAGCAGCAAAGGGGACAGGGGGTCTGGAAACACCATATATTTT. Amino acid sequence: CASSKGDRGSGNTIYF. The chain joins TRBV21-1 to TRBJ1-3; the table gives TRBD1 as D, unverified against the DNA. TRBV21-1 is recorded as a pseudogene. CDR3 length equals 16 residues.